The source of this T cell receptor beta chain is a study of cytomegalovirus exposure and HLA in healthy donors. Study results and limitations: The records held CMV serostatus as the only immune exposure information. Most of the TCR beta V segments (in an earlier analysis) were productive either about 87% or about 30% of the time.

Healthy bone marrow donors made up the donor group. Worth noting for this clone: Its target is unknown.

Both 60 Vbeta primers and 13 Jbeta primers went into the PCR. TCRdb's table, derived via immunoSEQ multiplex PCR, lists solely in-frame clones and lacks some. The table records about 180,000 clones, roughly 85% of them present only once. The source material was PBMCs. This receptor was taken from a woman in her 40s in good health and CMV-seronegative.

Here the CDR3 reads CASSYGGYTEAFF. The CDR3, as DNA: TGTGCCAGCAGCTACGGGGGGTACACTGAAGCTTTCTTT. The chain combines TRBV11-2 with TRBJ1-1, with D maybe TRBD1 (5 bases). Germline lookup yields CDR1 SGHAT and CDR2 FQNNGV. CDR3 length: 13 residues. V shed 4 bases and J shed 3 bases, with 9 bases lying between them.